This T cell receptor beta chain was retrieved from a study of T cell responses to AZD1222 COVID-19 vaccine. Repertoires were generated with immunoSEQ multiplex PCR, while TCRdb's copy carries only in-frame clones and drops some. The data contain some 130,000 clones, 70% to 90% of them singletons. The specimen was peripheral blood, collected 28 days after the second AZD1222 dose. The sequence was collected from an adult who received the AZD1222 COVID-19 vaccine.

As DNA, the CDR3 is TGTGCCAGCAGCCTCCTGGCGGAAGCTTTCTTT. Translating it yields CASSLLAEAFF. This sequence joins TRBV11-2 and TRBJ1-1; D is undetermined. CDR1 SGHAT and CDR2 FQNNGV come from the germline V gene. Trimming removed 5 bases at V and 8 bases at J, with 9 bases between. The CDR3 has 11 residues.